These 9 T cell receptor beta chains were sequenced from one sample in a study of Tregs in tolerant kidney transplant recipients (dated by TCRdb to the late 2010s). Their antigen targets remain unknown. Explained via the paper, the time point label denotes: blood sample drawn before combined kidney and bone marrow transplant. The library came from the immunoSEQ multiplex PCR assay. TCRdb stores this immuneACCESS table with in-frame sequences only. Part of the clones is absent; in the studies checked, under half of the shortfall reflects unresolved V genes, and no reason is known for the rest. Present in this sample are some 11,000 clones, under 95% of which were seen just once. Over 5.5% of the sample lies in the top ten. Sample: Tregs from blood cultured with allogeneic cells, taken before the transplant. The receptors stem from a human patient who received a combined kidney and bone marrow transplant.

V usage is TRBV5-4 and J usage is TRBJ1-2; TRBD1 matches at 9 bases. The V gene end was trimmed by 4 bases and the J gene end by 8 bases; junction bases not matched to a gene: 6. CDR1 is SGHNT and CDR2 is YYREEE in the germline V gene (reference sequence). The length of the CDR3 is 13 residues. CDR3 DNA: TGTGCCAGCAGCCTAGGACAGGGGAAAGGCTACACCTTC. It codes for CASSLGQGKGYTF.

The chain uses TRBV11-3 and TRBJ2-2; D gene uncertain. The CDR3 sequence is 11 residues long. The germline V gene encodes CDR1 SGHNT and CDR2 YENEEA. V was clipped by 3 bases and J by 9 bases, with 5 bases between them. CDR3 sequence reads: CASSFFRELFF. The DNA for the CDR3 is TGTGCCAGCAGCTTCTTTCGGGAGCTGTTTTTT.

The V and J genes are TRBV9 and TRBJ2-7, with D hard to call. The CDR3 sequence is 15 residues long. V was clipped by 4 bases and J by 0 bases, with 14 bases between them. Germline V CDR1 and CDR2: SGDLS, YYNGEE. CDR3 DNA: TGTGCCAGCAGCCTTCCGCACCTGAGCTCCTACGAGCAGTACTTC. Translated: CASSLPHLSSYEQYF.

V usage is TRBV7-9 and J usage is TRBJ2-1, with a tentative D call TRBD2 (6 bases). CDR3 length equals 14 residues. The V and J ends lost 1 base and 4 bases respectively, with 8 bases between them. The germline V gene has CDR1 SEHNR and CDR2 FQNEAQ (reference sequence). CDR3 DNA sequence: TGTGCCAGCAGCTTAGGCGGGAATTACAATGAGCAGTTCTTC. Protein sequence: CASSLGGNYNEQFF. Full variable domain (outside the CDR3, taken from reference TRBV7-9 and TRBJ2-1): DTGVSQNPRHKITKRGQNVTFRCDPISEHNRLYWYRQTLGQGPEFLTYFQNEAQLEKSRLLSDRFSAERPKGSFSTLEIQRTEQGDSAMYLCASSLGGNYNEQFFGPGTRLTVL.

The chain uses TRBV4-2 and TRBJ2-7; 9 bases map to TRBD2. Per the germline V gene, CDR1 is LGHNA and CDR2 is YNFKEQ. J gave up 12 bases and V 1 base, and 7 bases lay outside the gene matches. The CDR3 runs to 13 residues. The CDR3 sequence: CASSQGQVAGVYF. In DNA form, the CDR3 reads TGTGCCAGCAGCCAAGGTCAGGTAGCGGGAGTGTACTTC.

The CDR3 DNA sequence: TGTGCCAGCAGCCGGTTCCCGGAAGCTTTCTTT. Translated, it gives CASSRFPEAFF. V usage is TRBV6-6 and J usage is TRBJ1-1; D is unresolved. Germline values: CDR1 MNHNY, CDR2 SVGAGI (reference sequence). The CDR3 sequence is 11 residues long. V lost 6 bases and J 8 bases, leaving 10 bases between the germline ends.

The gene calls are TRBV10-3 and TRBJ1-2; D is undetermined. Trimming cost V 5 bases and J 2 bases, with 9 bases left between them. The CDR3 has 13 residues. CDR1 and CDR2 (germline): ENHRY, SYGVKD. This CDR3 is CAISPQPNYGYTF. In DNA, the CDR3 is TGTGCCATCAGTCCCCAGCCCAACTATGGCTACACCTTC.

Only one count was recorded for this clone. This chain connects TRBV30 to TRBJ2-1, with a tentative D call TRBD2 (5 bases). The CDR3 runs 13 residues. V was pared by 5 bases and J by 5 bases, with 13 bases between. Germline CDR1 and CDR2: GTSNPN and SVGIG (reference sequence). In DNA, the CDR3 is TGTGCCTGGTCCCGGACTTCCGACAATGAGCAGTTCTTC. It codes for CAWSRTSDNEQFF.

This rearrangement joins TRBV15 to TRBJ2-7; D is possibly TRBD1 or TRBD2 (5 bases each). Germline V gives CDR1 LNHNV, CDR2 YYDKDF (reference sequence). CDR3 length: 18 residues. V lost 0 bases to trimming and J lost 4 bases, with 22 bases between them. The CDR3 spells CATSRDLGVRAGSYEQYF. The CDR3 DNA follows: TGTGCCACCAGCAGAGATCTCGGGGTTCGGGCAGGGAGTTACGAGCAGTACTTC.